This T cell receptor beta chain was documented in a study of shared clonotypes between healthy human individuals. At the level of the study: Donor composition was a couple of women and three men, aged 18 to 49.

Whole-study findings and limits: Sample collection involved blood only; tissue repertoires are likely different.

As for this clone: Its antigen is undetermined.

Ten immunoSEQ deep assay plates held the unsorted PBMC DNA. Original processing notes: Without quality scores, immunoSEQ junctional reads could not be filtered like full-length reads. Here immunoSEQ multiplex PCR was the method, and the copy in TCRdb shows in-frame clones only, minus some. The V and J calls and clone size are taken from that table; D and trimming were inferred from the DNA. The top ten hold approximately 13% of the sample, which has around 430,000 clones, 79% seen once. The sequenced sample was PBMCs. The TCR was taken from a woman in her 40s in good health. Some clones in this sample may be carry-over from other donors' samples.

This chain's CDR3 is CASSRLQEGAGNTIYF. In DNA, the CDR3 is TGTGCCAGCAGCCGTCTCCAAGAGGGGGCCGGAAACACCATATATTTT. The chain employs TRBV7-9 and TRBJ1-3; the match to TRBD1 covers 7 bases. Germline assignment: CDR1 SEHNR and CDR2 FQNEAQ (reference sequence). J lost 4 bases, V lost 5 bases, and 11 bases had no gene match. There are 16 residues in the CDR3. Complete variable domain (other parts from reference TRBV7-9 and TRBJ1-3): DTGVSQNPRHKITKRGQNVTFRCDPISEHNRLYWYRQTLGQGPEFLTYFQNEAQLEKSRLLSDRFSAERPKGSFSTLEIQRTEQGDSAMYLCASSRLQEGAGNTIYFGEGSWLTVV.